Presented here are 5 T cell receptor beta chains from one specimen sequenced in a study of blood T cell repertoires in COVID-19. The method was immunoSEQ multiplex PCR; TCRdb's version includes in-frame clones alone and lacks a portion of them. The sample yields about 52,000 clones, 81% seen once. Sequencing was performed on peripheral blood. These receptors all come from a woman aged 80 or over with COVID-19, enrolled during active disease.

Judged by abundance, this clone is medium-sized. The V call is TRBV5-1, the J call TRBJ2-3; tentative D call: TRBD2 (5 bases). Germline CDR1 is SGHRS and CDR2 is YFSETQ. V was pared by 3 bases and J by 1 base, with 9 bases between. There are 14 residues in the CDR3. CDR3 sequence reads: CASSYREGTDTQYF. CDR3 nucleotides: TGCGCCAGCAGCTACCGGGAAGGCACAGATACGCAGTATTTT. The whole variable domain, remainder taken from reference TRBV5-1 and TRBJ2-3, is KAGVTQTPRYLIKTRGQQVTLSCSPISGHRSVSWYQQTPGQGLQFLFEYFSETQRNKGNFPGRFSGRQFSNSRSEMNVSTLELGDSALYLCASSYREGTDTQYFGPGTRLTVL.

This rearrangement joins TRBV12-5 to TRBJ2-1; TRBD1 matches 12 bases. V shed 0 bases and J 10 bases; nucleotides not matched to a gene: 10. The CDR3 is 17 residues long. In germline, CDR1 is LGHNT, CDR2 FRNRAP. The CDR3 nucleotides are TGTGCTAGTGGTTTGGTCCAGCCGGGACAGGGGGCGGGCGAGCAGTTCTTC. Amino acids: CASGLVQPGQGAGEQFF.

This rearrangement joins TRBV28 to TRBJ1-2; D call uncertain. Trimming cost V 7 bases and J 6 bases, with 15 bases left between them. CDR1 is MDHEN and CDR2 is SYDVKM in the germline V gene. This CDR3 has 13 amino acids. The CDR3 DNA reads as TGTGCCAGCATGGCAGGAAATCTGAATGGCTACACCTTC. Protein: CASMAGNLNGYTF.

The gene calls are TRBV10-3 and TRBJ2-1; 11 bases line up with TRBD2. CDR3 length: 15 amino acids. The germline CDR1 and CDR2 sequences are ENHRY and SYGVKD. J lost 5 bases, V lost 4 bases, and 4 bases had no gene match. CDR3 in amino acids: CAISVGTSGNNEQFF. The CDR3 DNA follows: TGTGCCATCAGTGTAGGGACTAGCGGCAACAATGAGCAGTTCTTC.

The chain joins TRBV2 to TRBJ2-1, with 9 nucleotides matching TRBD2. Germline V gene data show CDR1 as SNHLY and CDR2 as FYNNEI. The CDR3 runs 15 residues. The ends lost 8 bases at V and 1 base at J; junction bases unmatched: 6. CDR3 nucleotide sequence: TGTGCCAGCCGGGCGGGAGGGCCGTCCTACAATGAGCAGTTCTTC. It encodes CASRAGGPSYNEQFF.